These 17 T cell receptor beta chains were all obtained from the same sample, sequenced in a study of shared clonotypes between healthy human individuals. Terminally differentiated effector memory CD45RA+ cells were left out of the naive CD8 fraction, which was CD45RO-negative and positively selected for CCR7. Libraries were prepared by immunoSEQ multiplex PCR; TCRdb keeps only in-frame clonotypes and omits some of them. This sample has hundreds of thousands of clones, with approximately 96% found just once. The sequencing input was naive CD8+ T cells sorted from blood. The receptor set was obtained from a woman aged 25-40 years in good health.

The rearrangement joins TRBV28 to TRBJ2-1; D ambiguous. CDR3 length: 17 residues. Per germline, CDR1 MDHEN and CDR2 SYDVKM. V dropped 3 bases and J dropped 0 bases, with 15 bases sitting between them. In DNA form, the CDR3 reads TGTGCCAGCAGTTTGATCGCACGGGTTTACTCCTACAATGAGCAGTTCTTC. Translating it yields CASSLIARVYSYNEQFF.

The gene calls are TRBV2 and TRBJ1-6, with D possibly matching TRBD1 (6 bases). V was cut by 2 bases and J by 7 bases, with 12 bases left in between. CDR3 length equals 15 residues. Germline CDR1 and CDR2: SNHLY and FYNNEI. The CDR3 nucleotides read TGTGCCAGCAGTGAATTCAGGGGCGGGAATTCACCCCTCCACTTT. Translated: CASSEFRGGNSPLHF.

The chain uses TRBV28 and TRBJ1-5; 9 bases are a match to TRBD1. After removal of 6 bases from V and 1 base from J, the junction contained 7 bases not matched to a gene. The CDR3 sequence is 16 residues long. Germline V lookup: CDR1 MDHEN, CDR2 SYDVKM. The CDR3 here is CASRTGGPSSNQPQHF. CDR3 DNA sequence: TGTGCCAGCAGGACAGGGGGTCCCTCCAGCAATCAGCCCCAGCATTTT.

The chain employs TRBV6-5 and TRBJ2-7, with 8 positions matching TRBD2. The CDR3 sequence is 14 residues long. The junction had 7 bases not matched to a gene; V was cut back by 5 bases and J by 4 bases. The V gene's germline CDR1 is MNHEY and CDR2 SVGAGI. In nucleotides, the CDR3 is TGTGCCAGCAGTCCGGGACTAGGGGAATACGAGCAGTACTTC. This encodes CASSPGLGEYEQYF.

This sequence joins TRBV21-1 and TRBJ2-2; TRBD2 is the table's D call and was not checked against the DNA. TRBV21-1 counts as a pseudogene. This CDR3 is 18 amino acids long. CDR3 sequence (DNA): TGTGCCAGCAGCCCCATTACGACTAGCGGGACAAACACCGGGGAGCTGTTTTTT. This translates into CASSPITTSGTNTGELFF.

The V gene is TRBV20-1, the J gene TRBJ2-7; no firm D call. Germline V lookup: CDR1 DFQATT, CDR2 SNEGSKA (reference sequence). The CDR3 length is 11 residues. V was clipped by 3 bases and J by 7 bases, with 10 bases between them. The CDR3 DNA reads as TGCAGTGCTAGTGATTCGAGGGAGCAGTACTTC. Protein sequence: CSASDSREQYF.

This clone was seen just once. The chain is built from TRBV7-8 and TRBJ2-7; 7 bases line up with TRBD2. The ends lost 0 bases at V and 2 bases at J; junction bases unmatched: 7. The CDR3 totals 16 residues. Looked up from germline, CDR1 is SGHVS and CDR2 is FQNEAQ. The CDR3 DNA follows: TGTGCCAGCAGCTTAGCCTTGCTAGCGGTAACCTACGAGCAGTACTTC. Protein product: CASSLALLAVTYEQYF.

The CDR3, as DNA: TGTGCCAGCAGCCCGGACAGGGGGAGTTCCTACGAGCAGTACTTC. Its translation is CASSPDRGSSYEQYF. V and J are TRBV5-6 and TRBJ2-7; 10 nucleotides line up with TRBD1. Per germline, CDR1 SGHDT and CDR2 YYEEEE. V was clipped by 4 bases and J by 1 base; unmatched bases: 5. The CDR3 length is 15 residues.

The rearrangement joins TRBV28 to TRBJ2-1, with TRBD2 as a possible D gene (5 bases). The CDR3 length is 15 residues. The germline V gene encodes CDR1 MDHEN and CDR2 SYDVKM. Deletions cut 2 bases from V and 9 bases from J, with 17 bases between. The CDR3: CASSLLARWIGEQFF. CDR3 nucleotide sequence: TGTGCCAGCAGTTTACTAGCTAGGTGGATCGGTGAGCAGTTCTTC.

The chain joins TRBV2 to TRBJ2-7, with D possibly matching TRBD1 (6 bases). Between the trimmed V and J ends, which lost 10 bases and 3 bases, there was a span of 13 bases. The germline V gene has CDR1 SNHLY and CDR2 FYNNEI. The CDR3 runs 12 residues. The DNA for the CDR3 is TGTGCCAACGGACAGAACAACTACGAGCAGTACTTC. Its translation: CANGQNNYEQYF.

The chain carries TRBV11-2 and TRBJ2-5; 11 nucleotides match TRBD1. This CDR3 spans 15 amino acids. V gave up 1 base and J gave up 4 bases; unmatched junction bases: 2. The germline CDR1 and CDR2 sequences are SGHAT and FQNNGV. The CDR3 nucleotides read TGTGCCAGCAGCTTAGTCGGGACAGGGGGAGAGACCCAGTACTTC. Protein sequence: CASSLVGTGGETQYF.

Written as DNA, the CDR3 is TGTGCCAGCAGCTTGGACCACGGGGACACTGAAGCTTTCTTT. This encodes CASSLDHGDTEAFF. This sequence joins TRBV5-6 and TRBJ1-1; D is undetermined. The V gene's germline CDR1 is SGHDT and CDR2 YYEEEE. The CDR3 loop spans 14 amino acids. V lost 0 bases, J lost 3 bases, and 9 bases lay in between.

The V and J genes are TRBV27 and TRBJ2-3; D call uncertain. The germline V gene has CDR1 MNHEY and CDR2 SMNVEV (reference sequence). V was pared by 2 bases and J by 0 bases, with 9 bases between. The CDR3 has 15 residues. As DNA, the CDR3 is TGTGCCAGCAGTTTAGTCCACTCTAGCACAGATACGCAGTATTTT. This gives the protein CASSLVHSSTDTQYF.

V is TRBV27 and J is TRBJ2-5, with D possibly being TRBD1 or TRBD2 (5 bases each). Germline loops: CDR1 MNHEY, CDR2 SMNVEV (reference sequence). This CDR3 is 15 amino acids long. V dropped 1 base and J dropped 1 base, with 10 bases sitting between them. This CDR3 is CASSLWGNSQETQYF. The DNA of the CDR3 is TGTGCCAGCAGTTTATGGGGGAATTCCCAAGAGACCCAGTACTTC.

The rearrangement uses TRBV10-3 and TRBJ2-7; D may be TRBD1 or TRBD2 (5 bases each). V lost 2 bases and J lost 0, with 17 bases in between. Germline V lookup: CDR1 ENHRY, CDR2 SYGVKD. This CDR3 comprises 17 residues. CDR3 sequence: CAISEPHRDASSYEQYF. The CDR3 nucleotides read TGTGCCATCAGTGAGCCCCACCGGGACGCGAGCTCCTACGAGCAGTACTTC.

The chain combines TRBV30 with TRBJ1-6; D is unresolved. In germline, CDR1 is GTSNPN, CDR2 SVGIG (reference sequence). The CDR3 sequence is 13 residues long. The V and J ends lost 4 bases and 7 bases respectively, with 11 bases between them. CDR3 coding DNA: TGTGCCTGGACGAGGACGGTGAATTCACCCCTCCACTTT. Translation: CAWTRTVNSPLHF.

The chain joins TRBV27 to TRBJ2-7; D perhaps matches TRBD2 (5 bases). The CDR3 is 14 residues long. CDR1 is MNHEY, CDR2 SMNVEV, per germline (reference sequence). V was pared by 1 base and J by 5 bases, with 12 bases between. The CDR3 spells CASSLLVHGNEQYF. The CDR3, as DNA: TGTGCCAGCAGTTTATTGGTGCACGGGAACGAGCAGTACTTC.